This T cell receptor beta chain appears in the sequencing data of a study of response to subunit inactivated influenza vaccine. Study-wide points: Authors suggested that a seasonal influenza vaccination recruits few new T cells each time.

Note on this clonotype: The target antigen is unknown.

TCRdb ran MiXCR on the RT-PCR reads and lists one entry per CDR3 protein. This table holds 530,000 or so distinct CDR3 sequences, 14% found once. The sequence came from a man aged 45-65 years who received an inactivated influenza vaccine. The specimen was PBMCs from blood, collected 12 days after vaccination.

The CDR3 nucleotides are TGCAGTGCTAGCTCCAGCTCCTACGAGCAGTACTTC. Its protein is CSASSSSYEQYF. This chain uses TRBV20-1 with TRBJ2-7; D is ambiguous. V was pared by 3 bases and J by 0 bases, with 6 bases between. CDR1 and CDR2 from the germline V gene are DFQATT and SNEGSKA (reference sequence). The CDR3 loop spans 12 amino acids.